Below, 14 T cell receptor beta chains from the same sample are listed, as sequenced in a study of T cells in Graves' hyperthyroidism and ophthalmopathy. Researchers took RNA transcripts and amplified the TCR beta CDR3 regions from them. In the first-round RT-PCR of the TCR CDR3, the HTBI primer set was used. TCRdb re-analysed the multiplex PCR reads in MiXCR, keeping a single row per CDR3 protein. The sample carries roughly 500,000 distinct CDR3 sequences, 15% to 20% recorded once. The source material was blood. Receptors originate from a woman aged 25 to 45 with Graves' ophthalmopathy.

This clonotype has ten or more counts. CDR3 bases: TGTGCCAGCAGTTTATCGGGACAGGGGGCTGGAAACACCATATATTTT. It encodes CASSLSGQGAGNTIYF. The chain carries TRBV27 and TRBJ1-3, with 11 bases identical to TRBD1. The ends lost 0 bases at V and 2 bases at J; junction bases unmatched: 0. This CDR3 comprises 16 residues. Germline V CDR1 and CDR2: MNHEY, SMNVEV (reference sequence).

The sample holds a few counts of this clonotype. The chain has TRBV6-2 or TRBV6-3 and TRBJ1-5; no firm D call. This CDR3 is 14 amino acids long. The ends were cut back, 10 bases at V and 3 bases at J, with 16 bases in the middle. Per germline, CDR1 MNHEY and CDR2 SVGEGT. CDR3 loop: CATTRRNPNQPQHF. For the CDR3, the DNA is TGTGCCACCACACGAAGAAACCCCAATCAGCCCCAGCATTTT.

In this sample, this clonotype turned up many times. The chain recombines TRBV29-1 with TRBJ2-1; D not resolved. Trimming took off 3 bases at V and 8 bases at J, with 17 bases between the two ends. The CDR3 covers 14 residues. From germline, CDR1 is SQVTM and CDR2 ANQGSEA. The CDR3 here is CSVDGPTSIDEQFF. Written as DNA, the CDR3 is TGCAGCGTTGACGGGCCAACCTCTATCGATGAGCAGTTCTTC.

There are many counts of this clonotype. This chain links TRBV6-1 with TRBJ1-2; tentative D call: TRBD1 (6 bases). The CDR3 runs to 12 residues. Germline CDR1 reads MNHNS; CDR2 reads SASEGT. Trimming took off 5 bases at V and 7 bases at J, with 11 bases between the two ends. This chain's CDR3 is CASSPGTIGYTF. Written as DNA, the CDR3 is TGTGCCAGCAGTCCCGGGACAATTGGCTACACCTTC.

This clonotype was seen at least ten times. This chain connects TRBV7-2 to TRBJ1-1; D is unclear. Per germline, CDR1 SGHTA and CDR2 FQGNSA. V gave up 3 bases and J gave up 2 bases, with 7 bases separating them. The length of the CDR3 is 13 residues. CDR3 nucleotides: TGTGCCAGCAGCTTTACAGATAACACTGAAGCTTTCTTT. This codes for CASSFTDNTEAFF.

This clonotype was seen more than once but under ten times. This chain links TRBV27 with TRBJ1-5; 7 bases agree with TRBD1. Germline values: CDR1 MNHEY, CDR2 SMNVEV (reference sequence). With 5 bases clipped from V and 1 base from J, the junction kept 5 bases outside the gene matches. CDR3 length: 15 amino acids. The CDR3 DNA reads TGTGCCAGCAGTCTGGACAGGAGCAGCAATCAGCCCCAGCATTTT. This gives the protein CASSLDRSSNQPQHF.

Ten or more counts support this clonotype. The J gene is TRBJ2-7, the V gene TRBV5-1; D assignment may be TRBD1 or TRBD2 (5 bases each). The germline V and J ends were trimmed by 0 bases and 2 bases, with 12 bases remaining between them. Per the germline V gene, CDR1 is SGHRS and CDR2 is YFSETQ. The CDR3 extends over 15 amino acids. DNA of the CDR3: TGCGCCAGCAGCTTGGGAGACTTGGGGGCCTACGAGCAGTACTTC. This gives the protein CASSLGDLGAYEQYF.

This clonotype was observed many times. The chain combines TRBV2 with TRBJ2-5; D not certain. CDR3 length: 12 residues. The germline CDR1 and CDR2 sequences are SNHLY and FYNNEI. The V and J ends lost 8 bases and 1 base respectively, with 8 bases between them. CDR3 in amino acids: CASHDIQETQYF. The DNA of the CDR3 is TGTGCCAGCCACGATATCCAAGAGACCCAGTACTTC.

This clonotype was observed a handful of times. The gene calls are TRBV4-2 and TRBJ2-7; D not resolved. Germline CDR1 LGHNA, CDR2 YNFKEQ. CDR3 length: 16 amino acids. Trimming removed 0 bases at V and 0 bases at J, with 12 bases between. CDR3 region: CASSQDSAVLSYEQYF. The CDR3 nucleotides read TGTGCCAGCAGCCAAGATAGTGCGGTTCTCTCCTACGAGCAGTACTTC.

This clonotype appeared a few times. The chain links TRBV19 to TRBJ2-1, with D maybe TRBD2 (5 bases). The V gene lost 9 bases and the J gene lost 0 bases, with 15 bases spanning the gap. The CDR3 has 15 amino acids. From germline, CDR1 is LNHDA and CDR2 SQIVND (reference sequence). The CDR3 DNA sequence: TGTGCCAGCCTGGCGGACTCGAGCTCCTACAATGAGCAGTTCTTC. This sequence encodes CASLADSSSYNEQFF.

The V call is TRBV7-9, the J call TRBJ2-3; 15 nucleotides agree with TRBD2. Per the germline V gene, CDR1 is SEHNR and CDR2 is FQNEAQ (reference sequence). This CDR3 region has 17 residues. V lost 5 bases to trimming and J lost 4 bases; unmatched junction nucleotides: 7. The CDR3 sequence: CASSLRTSGRASDTQYF. CDR3 DNA sequence: TGTGCCAGCAGCCTTCGGACTAGCGGGAGGGCCTCAGATACGCAGTATTTT. The full variable domain, its missing parts supplied by reference TRBV7-9 and TRBJ2-3, is DTGVSQNPRHKITKRGQNVTFRCDPISEHNRLYWYRQTLGQGPEFLTYFQNEAQLEKSRLLSDRFSAERPKGSFSTLEIQRTEQGDSAMYLCASSLRTSGRASDTQYFGPGTRLTVL.

V is TRBV15 and J is TRBJ2-3; weak D call: TRBD2 (7 bases). The V gene lost 7 bases and the J gene lost 3 bases, with 23 bases spanning the gap. The CDR3 contains 17 residues. From germline, CDR1 is LNHNV and CDR2 YYDKDF (reference sequence). The CDR3 region is CATTANPGGGVTDTQYF. The CDR3 coding sequence is TGTGCCACCACCGCAAATCCGGGGGGCGGTGTTACAGATACGCAGTATTTT.

V gene TRBV20-1 combines with J gene TRBJ1-2; TRBD1 aligns across 7 bases. Germline CDR1 and CDR2: DFQATT and SNEGSKA (reference sequence). V shed 5 bases, J shed 4 bases, and the junction held 4 bases outside the gene matches. The CDR3 sequence is 12 residues long. The CDR3 region has the DNA TGCAGTGCTGGACAGGAGGCCTATGGCTACACCTTC. It specifies CSAGQEAYGYTF.

This clonotype was counted between two and nine times. V gene TRBV7-8 combines with J gene TRBJ1-6; D uncertain. The V and J ends lost 3 bases and 7 bases respectively, with 19 bases between them. This CDR3 is 17 amino acids long. CDR1 is SGHVS and CDR2 is FQNEAQ in the germline V gene. CDR3 DNA: TGTGCCAGCAGCTTCCTAGCGGTGGGGAATCAAAATTCACCCCTCCACTTT. Amino acids: CASSFLAVGNQNSPLHF. Using reference TRBV7-8 and TRBJ1-6 for the parts outside the CDR3, the full variable domain is GAGVSQSPRYKVAKRGQDVALRCDPISGHVSLFWYQQALGQGPEFLTYFQNEAQLDKSGLPSDRFFAERPEGSVSTLKIQRTQQEDSAVYLCASSFLAVGNQNSPLHFGNGTRLTVT.